Described below is a single T cell receptor (beta chain) sequence and its context. The antigen is undetermined. The data derive from a study of blood T cells in healthy people across ages. Overall study findings and caveats: Aged donors had fewer naive CD4+ cells and lower diversity than long-lived donors.

Sample-barcoded 5' priming and a J-beta primer mix drove a second PCR of roughly 6 to 12 cycles. TCRdb passed the 5' RACE reads through MiXCR, listing each CDR3 protein once. The table records just under 900,000 distinct CDR3 sequences, 29% of them present only once. From germline, CDR1 is SGHTS and CDR2 YDEGEE. The CDR3 extends over 16 amino acids. Trimming took 3 bases from V and 0 from J; bases not matched to a gene: 6. Healthy Russian Caucasian donors spanned ages about 6 to 100 years. Each individual donor underwent a draw of ten milliliters of peripheral blood. This TCR was recovered from an elderly woman in good health. V usage is TRBV5-8 and J usage is TRBJ1-5; 7 nucleotides match TRBD1. The sequencing sample was made of blood. CDR3 coding DNA: TGTGCCAGCAGCTCAGACAGGGTAATTAGCAATCAGCCCCAGCATTTT. Translation gives CASSSDRVISNQPQHF.